Below are 2 T cell receptor beta chains sequenced from a single sample in a study of CD8+ T cells in alopecia areata. CD4+ cells obtained from a few patients were subjected to sorting into CD25+CD127- cells. cDNA reverse transcribed from extracted RNA served as the sequencing template. Sequencing was performed with immunoSEQ multiplex PCR; in TCRdb, only in-frame clones are kept and a portion is missing. The repertoire has some 20,000 clones, roughly 60% of them found once; the top ten carry 4.5%. Material for sequencing was CD4+ Tregs sorted from blood. The receptors derive from a human donor with alopecia areata.

This clone was detected a few times. The gene calls are TRBV28 and TRBJ2-7; 14 nucleotides match TRBD2. V shed 2 bases and J 7 bases; nucleotides not matched to a gene: 7. CDR3 length: 16 residues. Germline-derived CDR1 and CDR2 are MDHEN and SYDVKM. This chain's CDR3 is CASSLPTGLAGDEQYF. CDR3 coding DNA: TGTGCCAGCAGTTTACCCACGGGACTAGCGGGAGATGAGCAGTACTTC.

The chain couples TRBV5-1 to TRBJ2-7; D possibly uses TRBD1 or TRBD2 (5 bases each). V lost 4 bases and J lost 3, with 14 bases in between. There are 14 residues in the CDR3. The germline CDR1 and CDR2 sequences are SGHRS and YFSETQ. This CDR3 is CASSPVGGGYEQYF. DNA of the CDR3: TGCGCCAGCAGCCCAGTTGGTGGGGGCTACGAGCAGTACTTC.